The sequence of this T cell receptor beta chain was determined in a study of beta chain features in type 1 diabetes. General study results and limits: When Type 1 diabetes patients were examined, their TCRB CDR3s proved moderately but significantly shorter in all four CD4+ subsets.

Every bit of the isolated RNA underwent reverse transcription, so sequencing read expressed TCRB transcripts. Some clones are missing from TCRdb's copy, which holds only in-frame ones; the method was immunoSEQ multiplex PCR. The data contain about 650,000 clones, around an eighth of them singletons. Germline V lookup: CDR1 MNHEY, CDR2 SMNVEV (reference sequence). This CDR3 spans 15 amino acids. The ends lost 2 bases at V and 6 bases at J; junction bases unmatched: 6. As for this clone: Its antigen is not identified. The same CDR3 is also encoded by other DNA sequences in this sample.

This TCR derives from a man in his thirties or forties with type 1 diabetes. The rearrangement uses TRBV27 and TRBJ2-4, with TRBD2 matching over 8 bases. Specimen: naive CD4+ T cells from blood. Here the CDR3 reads CASSLEAGGGNIQYF. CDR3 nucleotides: TGTGCCAGCAGTTTAGAGGCGGGGGGAGGAAACATTCAGTACTTC.